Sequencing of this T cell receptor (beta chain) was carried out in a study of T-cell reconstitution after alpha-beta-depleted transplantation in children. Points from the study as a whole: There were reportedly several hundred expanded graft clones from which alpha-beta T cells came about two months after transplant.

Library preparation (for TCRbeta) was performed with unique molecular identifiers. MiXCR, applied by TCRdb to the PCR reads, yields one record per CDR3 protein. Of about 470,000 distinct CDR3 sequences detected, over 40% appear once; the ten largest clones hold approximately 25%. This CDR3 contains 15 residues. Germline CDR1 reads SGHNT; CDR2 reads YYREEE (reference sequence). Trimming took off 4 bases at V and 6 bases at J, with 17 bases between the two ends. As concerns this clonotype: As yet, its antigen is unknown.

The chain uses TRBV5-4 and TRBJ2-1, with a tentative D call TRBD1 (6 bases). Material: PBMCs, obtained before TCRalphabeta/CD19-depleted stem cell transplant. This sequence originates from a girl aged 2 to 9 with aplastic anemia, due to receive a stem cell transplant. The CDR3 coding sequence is TGTGCCAGCAGCGTCCTCATAGGACAGTTCAATGAGCAGTTCTTC. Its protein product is CASSVLIGQFNEQFF.